One and the same sample provided the 27 T cell receptor beta chains below, sequenced in a study of T cells after yellow fever vaccination. One entry per CDR3 protein, called by TCRdb with MiXCR from the 5' RACE reads. The data hold 500,000 to 650,000 distinct CDR3 sequences, with roughly 14% observed a single time. The input for sequencing was PBMCs, taken on the day of the yellow fever booster vaccination. These receptor sequences come from a man in his thirties or forties who received the YFV17D yellow fever vaccine.

This clonotype was counted between two and nine times. This chain connects TRBV5-1 to TRBJ1-5, with a possible D match to TRBD1 (5 bases). This CDR3 has 15 amino acids. Germline loops: CDR1 SGHRS, CDR2 YFSETQ. Trimming cost V 4 bases and J 2 bases, with 13 bases left between them. The CDR3 sequence: CASSPGTYGNQPQHF. The CDR3 coding sequence is TGCGCCAGCAGCCCCGGGACTTATGGCAATCAGCCCCAGCATTTT.

Here the CDR3 DNA reads TGTGCCAGCAGCGTCCGGCCCTCACTAGACGGTGAGCAGTTCTTC. Encoded protein: CASSVRPSLDGEQFF. This sequence joins TRBV9 and TRBJ2-1; TRBD2 might be the D (5 bases). Germline CDR1 SGDLS, CDR2 YYNGEE. The CDR3 sequence is 15 residues long. Trimming took 2 bases from V and 9 from J, leaving 18 bases between them.

This clonotype has just a few counts. This chain links TRBV10-3 with TRBJ2-1; 8 nucleotides agree with TRBD2. The V segment lost 8 bases and the J segment 5 bases; nucleotides outside the gene matches: 5. The V gene's germline CDR1 is ENHRY and CDR2 SYGVKD. This CDR3 has 13 amino acids. CDR3 nucleotide sequence: TGTGCCATCGGCGCGGGAGGTAACAATGAGCAGTTCTTC. Its translation is CAIGAGGNNEQFF.

The chain recombines TRBV27 with TRBJ2-1; 11 bases map to TRBD2. V trimming: 5 bases; J trimming: 14 bases; junction bases outside the gene matches: 5. This CDR3 has 12 residues. Germline V gives CDR1 MNHEY, CDR2 SMNVEV (reference sequence). The CDR3 bases are TGTGCCAGCAGTCCTTCACTAGCGGGAGAGTTCTTC. This encodes CASSPSLAGEFF.

This chain joins TRBV5-6 and TRBJ1-2; D remains ambiguous. CDR3 length: 12 residues. The V end was cut by 3 bases, the J end by 7 bases, with 10 bases between. Germline CDR1 reads SGHDT; CDR2 reads YYEEEE. In DNA form, the CDR3 reads TGTGCCAGCAGCTGGAGCGTTTCTGGCTACACCTTC. Amino acid sequence: CASSWSVSGYTF.

This clonotype occurred a few times. The V call is TRBV25-1, the J call TRBJ2-5; TRBD2 matches 13 bases. The CDR3 is 22 amino acids. Germline V lookup: CDR1 MGHDK, CDR2 SYGVNS. After removal of 6 bases from V and 11 bases from J, the junction contained 33 bases not matched to a gene. CDR3 nucleotides: TGTGCCAGCAGACCCGGGACGGTCCCCAGCCGTCACCCCTGGACTAGCGGGAGTAATCAGTACTTC. The encoded protein is CASRPGTVPSRHPWTSGSNQYF.

This clonotype has a handful of counts. The V call is TRBV7-4, the J call TRBJ2-7, with 9 bases lining up with TRBD2. This CDR3 has 17 residues. V trimming: 3 bases; J trimming: 0 bases; junction bases outside the gene matches: 9. In germline, CDR1 is SGHVT, CDR2 SQSDAQ. Here the CDR3 DNA reads TGTGCCAGCAGCTTGTCTAGCGGGACTACTAGCTCCTACGAGCAGTACTTC. Amino acids: CASSLSSGTTSSYEQYF.

CDR3: CASSPHWGDQNTGELFF. CDR3 coding DNA: TGTGCCAGCAGCCCACATTGGGGAGACCAGAACACCGGGGAGCTGTTTTTT. The chain couples TRBV3-1 to TRBJ2-2; a weak D match, TRBD2 (5 bases). From germline, CDR1 is LGHDT and CDR2 YNNKEL (reference sequence). Between the trimmed V and J ends, which lost 4 bases and 1 base, there was a span of 16 bases. The CDR3 consists of 17 residues.

This clonotype was counted only a few times. The rearrangement joins TRBV5-1 to TRBJ2-7; D ambiguous. V was pared by 3 bases and J by 3 bases, with 13 bases between. Germline assignment: CDR1 SGHRS and CDR2 YFSETQ. There are 14 residues in the CDR3. CDR3 DNA: TGCGCCAGCAGCTCACCTTCGCCATTCTACGAGCAGTACTTC. It yields the protein CASSSPSPFYEQYF.

This clonotype was counted a few times. CDR3 in DNA: TGCGCCAGCAGCCAAGATCTGGCGGGGAGCACTGAAGCTTTCTTT. Translated: CASSQDLAGSTEAFF. This chain links TRBV4-3 with TRBJ1-1; no reliable D call. Trimming removed 0 bases at V and 4 bases at J, with 12 bases between. Germline lookup yields CDR1 LGHNA and CDR2 YSLEER. The length of the CDR3 is 15 residues.

This rearrangement joins TRBV7-2 to TRBJ1-5; D is unresolved. Trimming removed 1 base from V and 6 bases from J, with 7 bases in between. CDR3 length: 13 amino acids. Germline V gene data show CDR1 as SGHTA and CDR2 as FQGNSA. The CDR3 spells CASSLVSSQPQHF. In nucleotides, the CDR3 is TGTGCCAGCAGCTTAGTTTCGAGTCAGCCCCAGCATTTT.

This chain links TRBV30 with TRBJ2-4, with D perhaps TRBD2 (5 bases). CDR1 is GTSNPN and CDR2 is SVGIG in the germline V gene (reference sequence). Trimming took off 2 bases at V and 0 bases at J, with 17 bases between the two ends. This CDR3 has 17 amino acids. CDR3 nucleotides: TGTGCCTGGAGTTACCCAGCGGTAACGTTAGCCAAAAACATTCAGTACTTC. It specifies CAWSYPAVTLAKNIQYF.

This chain joins TRBV10-3 and TRBJ1-4; D not resolved. V dropped 0 bases and J dropped 5 bases, with 10 bases sitting between them. The CDR3 loop spans 15 amino acids. The germline V gene encodes CDR1 ENHRY and CDR2 SYGVKD. CDR3 loop: CAISESREYNEKLFF. The CDR3 DNA reads TGTGCCATCAGTGAGTCGAGGGAGTACAATGAAAAACTGTTTTTT.

A few counts support this clonotype. J is TRBJ2-4 and V is TRBV27; a possible D gene is TRBD2 (5 bases). This CDR3 is built from 14 residues. V gave up 6 bases and J gave up 9 bases, with 18 bases separating them. Germline V gene data show CDR1 as MNHEY and CDR2 as SMNVEV (reference sequence). The CDR3 here is CASRDGSSLGIQYF. CDR3 nucleotide sequence: TGTGCCAGCAGGGACGGTTCTAGCCTGGGCATTCAGTACTTC.

The chain has TRBV7-2 and TRBJ2-2; 8 bases are shared with TRBD2. Germline CDR1 and CDR2: SGHTA and FQGNSA. The J segment lost 1 base and the V segment lost 5 bases, leaving 3 bases of the junction unmatched. The CDR3 contains 15 residues. The chain's CDR3 is CASSVTSGNTGELFF. DNA of the CDR3: TGTGCCAGCAGCGTCACTAGCGGGAACACCGGGGAGCTGTTTTTT.

This clonotype was seen more than once but under ten times. The chain employs TRBV28 and TRBJ2-3; D ambiguous. Per germline, CDR1 MDHEN and CDR2 SYDVKM. The CDR3 covers 13 residues. V was shortened by 4 bases and J by 2 bases, with 7 bases between the two germline ends. The CDR3 DNA sequence: TGTGCCAGCAGTTATACTACCACAGATACGCAGTATTTT. Its translation is CASSYTTTDTQYF. The variable domain in full, with the rest retrieved from reference TRBV28 and TRBJ2-3, is DVKVTQSSRYLVKRTGEKVFLECVQDMDHENMFWYRQDPGLGLRLIYFSYDVKMKEKGDIPEGYSVSREKKERFSLILESASTNQTSMYLCASSYTTTDTQYFGPGTRLTVL.

This clonotype was counted between two and nine times. J is TRBJ1-1 and V is TRBV3-1; D unresolved. V dropped 0 bases and J dropped 5 bases, with 13 bases sitting between them. Germline loops: CDR1 LGHDT, CDR2 YNNKEL (reference sequence). The CDR3 runs 15 residues. The CDR3 loop is CASSQDKLGSTEAFF. The CDR3 coding sequence is TGTGCCAGCAGCCAAGATAAGTTGGGTTCGACTGAAGCTTTCTTT.

This clonotype was seen many times. The chain uses TRBV7-2 and TRBJ2-2; D is undetermined. With 2 bases removed from V and 3 bases from J, the gap between germline ends came to 7 bases. This CDR3 spans 14 amino acids. CDR1 and CDR2 from the germline V gene are SGHTA and FQGNSA. Here the CDR3 reads CASSLLRDTGELFF. CDR3 bases: TGTGCCAGCAGCTTACTCCGGGACACCGGGGAGCTGTTTTTT.

This clonotype has more than one count but fewer than ten. This chain uses TRBV6-1 with TRBJ2-6; D is ambiguous. V lost 10 bases to trimming and J lost 3 bases, with 13 bases between them. The V gene's germline CDR1 is MNHNS and CDR2 SASEGT. CDR3 length: 14 residues. The CDR3, as DNA: TGTGCCACCAAAAAAGGGTTTGGGGCCAACGTCCTGACTTTC. It yields the protein CATKKGFGANVLTF.

This rearrangement joins TRBV7-2 to TRBJ2-2; 12 positions match TRBD2. The length of the CDR3 is 17 residues. Germline CDR1 and CDR2: SGHTA and FQGNSA. The trim removed 5 bases at V and 4 bases at J, leaving 8 bases unmatched. Here the CDR3 DNA reads TGTGCCAGCAGCGCCACGCGACTAGCGGGAGTCACCGGGGAGCTGTTTTTT. It codes for CASSATRLAGVTGELFF.

This clonotype has ten or more counts. V gene TRBV12-3 or TRBV12-4 combines with J gene TRBJ2-7; D gene uncertain. The V gene lost 6 bases and the J gene lost 3 bases, with 9 bases spanning the gap. The CDR3 runs 12 residues. CDR3 protein: CASSPSVYEQYF. CDR3 nucleotide sequence: TGTGCCAGCAGCCCATCGGTCTACGAGCAGTACTTC.

J is TRBJ2-2 and V is TRBV9, with 9 nucleotides matching TRBD1. CDR1 and CDR2 (germline): SGDLS, YYNGEE. This CDR3 has 15 residues. Trimming cost V 2 bases and J 6 bases; bases outside gene matches: 5. Here the CDR3 DNA reads TGTGCCAGCAGCGTCCGGGACAGGGTCCCCGGGGAGCTGTTTTTT. Protein: CASSVRDRVPGELFF. Together with reference TRBV9 and TRBJ2-2, the CDR3 gives the full variable domain: DSGVTQTPKHLITATGQRVTLRCSPRSGDLSVYWYQQSLDQGLQFLIQYYNGEERAKGNILERFSAQQFPDLHSELNLSSLELGDSALYFCASSVRDRVPGELFFGEGSRLTVL.

The chain's CDR3 is CASSSRGGLGYEQYF. The CDR3 DNA sequence: TGTGCCAGCAGCTCACGAGGGGGGCTAGGATACGAGCAGTACTTC. The chain has TRBV7-2 and TRBJ2-7; TRBD1 or TRBD2 may be the D gene (6 bases each). CDR1 and CDR2 from the germline V gene are SGHTA and FQGNSA. This CDR3 is 15 amino acids long. V was clipped by 4 bases and J by 4 bases, with 17 bases between them. Combining the CDR3 with reference TRBV7-2 and TRBJ2-7 gives the whole variable domain GAGVSQSPSNKVTEKGKDVELRCDPISGHTALYWYRQSLGQGLEFLIYFQGNSAPDKSGLPSDRFSAERTGGSVSTLTIQRTQQEDSAVYLCASSSRGGLGYEQYFGPGTRLTVT.

This chain uses TRBV20-1 with TRBJ1-2, with D perhaps TRBD1 (5 bases). Germline loops: CDR1 DFQATT, CDR2 SNEGSKA (reference sequence). V was clipped by 8 bases and J by 2 bases, with 15 bases between them. The CDR3 is 13 amino acids. CDR3 bases: TGCAGTCCTTCCGGGACGGCAAACTATGGCTACACCTTC. It codes for CSPSGTANYGYTF.

This clonotype was seen only a few times. The conserved phenylalanine or tryptophan is not found at the CDR3 terminus, so this likely reflects a read error. Because the CDR3's place on the DNA is in doubt, the DNA is left out and the CDR3 is given as listed by TCRdb. The gene calls are TRBV10-3 and TRBJ2-7; the table's D call of TRBD2 was not tested on the DNA. The CDR3 is 13 amino acids long, termini counted. The germline V gene has CDR1 ENHRY and CDR2 SYGVKD. CDR3: CAISEALAGGLGL.

This clonotype was found a few times. The chain has TRBV7-9 and TRBJ2-7; D unclear. Germline CDR1 and CDR2: SEHNR and FQNEAQ (reference sequence). V was pared by 1 base and J by 6 bases, with 10 bases between. This CDR3 contains 13 residues. The DNA of the CDR3 is TGTGCCAGCAGCTTAGGGGGATCGGTCGAGCAGTACTTC. Amino acids: CASSLGGSVEQYF.

This clonotype has just a few counts. The rearrangement uses TRBV6-2 or TRBV6-3 and TRBJ1-5; 9 nucleotides align to TRBD1. This CDR3 is 18 amino acids long. J lost 0 bases, V lost 2 bases, and 8 bases had no gene match. Germline CDR1 reads MNHEY; CDR2 reads SVGEGT. DNA for the CDR3: TGTGCCAGCAGTTACCGGCGGACAGGGGAGGATAGCAATCAGCCCCAGCATTTT. It yields the protein CASSYRRTGEDSNQPQHF.